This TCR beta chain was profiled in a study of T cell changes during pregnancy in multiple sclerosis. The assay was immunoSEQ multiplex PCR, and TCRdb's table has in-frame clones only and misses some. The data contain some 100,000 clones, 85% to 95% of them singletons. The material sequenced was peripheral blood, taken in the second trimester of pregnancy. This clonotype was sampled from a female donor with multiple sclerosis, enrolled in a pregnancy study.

CDR3 sequence (DNA): TGTGCCAGCAGCTCGGTGGGGGCCGCCCTTCGGGAGCAGTACTTC. This translates into CASSSVGAALREQYF. The chain has TRBV11-2 and TRBJ2-7, with D possibly TRBD1 on 6 matching bases. Germline V CDR1 and CDR2: SGHAT, FQNNGV. The CDR3 covers 15 residues. With 4 bases removed from V and 7 bases from J, the gap between germline ends came to 20 bases.